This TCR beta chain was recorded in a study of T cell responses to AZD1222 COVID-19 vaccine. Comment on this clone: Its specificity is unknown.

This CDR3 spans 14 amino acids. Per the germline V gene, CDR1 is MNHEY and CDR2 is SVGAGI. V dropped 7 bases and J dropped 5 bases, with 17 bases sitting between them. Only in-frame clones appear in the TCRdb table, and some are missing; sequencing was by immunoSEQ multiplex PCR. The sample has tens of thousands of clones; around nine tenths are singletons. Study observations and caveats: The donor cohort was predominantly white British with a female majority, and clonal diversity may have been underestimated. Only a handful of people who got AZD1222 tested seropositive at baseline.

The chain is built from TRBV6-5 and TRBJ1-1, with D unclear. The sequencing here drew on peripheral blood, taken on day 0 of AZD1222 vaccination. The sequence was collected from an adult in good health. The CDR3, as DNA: TGTGCCAGCACCCTCCCGTATATTGGGACTGAAGCTTTCTTT. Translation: CASTLPYIGTEAFF.